This TCR beta chain emerged from a study of shared clonotypes between healthy human individuals. The V end was cut by 4 bases, the J end by 2 bases, with 10 bases between. Germline V gene data show CDR1 as SGHRS and CDR2 as YFSETQ. The CDR3 extends over 13 amino acids. Running of the assay took place at deep level. Measured with immunoSEQ multiplex PCR; TCRdb has only the in-frame clones, and not every one. The table has millions of clones, 90% to 95% seen once. This clone was detected once. What it binds is not known. Study-level results: Donor clonotype sharing was expected to depend on sequencing depth.

Sequencing was done on a sample of naive CD4+ T cells sorted from blood. Noted subset: CD45RA+ positively selected. The J gene is TRBJ2-7, the V gene TRBV5-1; no clear D gene. The clonotype comes from a man younger than 35 in good health. CDR3 residues: CASSTSSPYEQYF. The CDR3, as DNA: TGCGCCAGCAGCACCTCGTCCCCCTACGAGCAGTACTTC.